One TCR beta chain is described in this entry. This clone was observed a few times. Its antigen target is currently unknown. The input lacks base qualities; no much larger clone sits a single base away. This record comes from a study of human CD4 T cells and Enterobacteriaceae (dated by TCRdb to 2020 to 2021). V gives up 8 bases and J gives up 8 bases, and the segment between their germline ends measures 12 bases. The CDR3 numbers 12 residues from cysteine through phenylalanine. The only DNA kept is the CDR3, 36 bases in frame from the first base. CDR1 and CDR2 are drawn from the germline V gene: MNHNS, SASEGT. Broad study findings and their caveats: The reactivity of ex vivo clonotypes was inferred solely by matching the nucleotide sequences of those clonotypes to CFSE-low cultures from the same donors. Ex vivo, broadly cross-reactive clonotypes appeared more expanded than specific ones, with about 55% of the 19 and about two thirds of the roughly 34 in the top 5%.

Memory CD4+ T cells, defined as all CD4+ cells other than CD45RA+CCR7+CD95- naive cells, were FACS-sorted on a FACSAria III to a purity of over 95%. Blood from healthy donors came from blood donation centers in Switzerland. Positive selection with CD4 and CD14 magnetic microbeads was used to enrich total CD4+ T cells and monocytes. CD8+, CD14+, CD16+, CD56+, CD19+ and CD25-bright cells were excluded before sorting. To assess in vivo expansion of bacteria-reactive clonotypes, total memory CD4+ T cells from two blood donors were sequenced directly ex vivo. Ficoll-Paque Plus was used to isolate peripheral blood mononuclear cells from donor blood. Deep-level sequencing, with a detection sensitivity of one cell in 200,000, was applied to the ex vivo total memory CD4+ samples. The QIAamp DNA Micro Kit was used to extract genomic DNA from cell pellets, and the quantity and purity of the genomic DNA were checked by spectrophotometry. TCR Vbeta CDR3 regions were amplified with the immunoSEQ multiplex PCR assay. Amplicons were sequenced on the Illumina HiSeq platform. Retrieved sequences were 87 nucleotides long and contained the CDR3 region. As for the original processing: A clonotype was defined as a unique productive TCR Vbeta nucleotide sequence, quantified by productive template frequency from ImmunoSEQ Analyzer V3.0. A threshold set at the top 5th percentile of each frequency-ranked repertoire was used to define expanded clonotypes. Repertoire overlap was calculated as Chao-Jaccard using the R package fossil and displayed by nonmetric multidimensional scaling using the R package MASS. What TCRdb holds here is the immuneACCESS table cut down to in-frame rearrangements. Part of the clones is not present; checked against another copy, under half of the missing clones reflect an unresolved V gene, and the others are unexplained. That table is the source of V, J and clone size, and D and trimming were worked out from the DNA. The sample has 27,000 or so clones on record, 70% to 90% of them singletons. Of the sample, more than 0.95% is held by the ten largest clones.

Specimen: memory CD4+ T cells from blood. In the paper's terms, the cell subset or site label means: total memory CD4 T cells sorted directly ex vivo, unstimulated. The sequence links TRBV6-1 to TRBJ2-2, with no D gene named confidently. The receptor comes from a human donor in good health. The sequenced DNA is TGTGCCAGCGCATTTGTTGTTGGGGAGCTGTTTTTT. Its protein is CASAFVVGELFF.